Described below is a single TCR beta chain sequence and its context. No cognate antigen has been identified for it. Base qualities are not recorded, but no much larger clone differs from it by a single base. These data are taken from a study of technical replicates of blood from a handful of donors (dated by TCRdb to the late 2010s). In the germline V gene, CDR1 corresponds to LGHNA and CDR2 to YNFKEQ. The V end loses 0 bases and the J end loses 3 bases, and a stretch of 8 bases separates them. The CDR3, cysteine through phenylalanine, is 14 amino acids long. Solely the CDR3 DNA is kept, with 42 bases framed from the first base. The method behind the library was the immunoSEQ multiplex PCR assay. Sourced from immuneACCESS, this table was stored by TCRdb with only in-frame sequences that have V and J called. A share of the clones is absent; for the studies checked, an unresolved V gene accounts for under half, and the remainder has no known explanation. This sample lists about 50,000 clones; about 96% were detected once. The biggest ten clones account for 0.35% to 0.5% of the sample.

This TCR was sampled from a human donor in good health. Input material: T cells isolated from PBMCs. The chain employs TRBV4-2 and TRBJ1-1, with the D gene not confidently named. The bases are TGTGCCAGCAGCCAAGATTTTACAGACACTGAAGCTTTCTTT. This yields the protein CASSQDFTDTEAFF.